These T cell receptor beta chains were read from a single sample in a study of shared clonotypes between healthy human individuals. TCRdb's table, derived via immunoSEQ multiplex PCR, lists solely in-frame clones and lacks some. The sample shows about 2.1 million clones, roughly 91% of them seen only once. The sequenced sample consisted of naive CD8+ T cells from PBMCs. The receptors were sampled from a man aged 18 to 35 in good health. Some clones in this sample may be carry-over from other donors' samples. CDR3s include the opening cysteine and the closing phenylalanine or tryptophan. Each record gives: J gene, clone size, D gene, V gene, CDR3 protein, CDR3 DNA. A D gene is named only where the DNA matches it firmly. Clone size is not always given. Where it is, it says once, few, many or a class for expanded clones.

j_call: TRBJ2-7; clone_size: NA; d_call: NA; v_call: TRBV19; cdr3_aa: CASRDRDEQYF; cdr3_nt: TGTGCCAGTAGGGACCGGGACGAGCAGTACTTC
j_call: TRBJ1-2; clone_size: NA; d_call: TRBD1; v_call: TRBV28; cdr3_aa: CATQLRGRRYGYTF; cdr3_nt: TGTGCCACCCAACTCAGGGGGCGGAGGTATGGCTACACCTTC
j_call: TRBJ2-1; clone_size: once; d_call: NA; v_call: TRBV4-1; cdr3_aa: CASSRTSSSYNEQFF; cdr3_nt: TGCGCCAGCAGCCGTACTAGTAGCTCCTACAATGAGCAGTTCTTC
j_call: TRBJ2-3; clone_size: NA; d_call: TRBD2; v_call: TRBV10-2; cdr3_aa: CASSEFRTSGTDTQYF; cdr3_nt: TGCGCCAGCAGTGAGTTTAGGACTAGCGGCACAGATACGCAGTATTTT
j_call: TRBJ2-7; clone_size: NA; d_call: TRBD1; v_call: TRBV27; cdr3_aa: CASRPSQGGLYEQYF; cdr3_nt: TGTGCCAGCAGACCAAGTCAAGGGGGCCTCTACGAGCAGTACTTC
j_call: TRBJ1-5; clone_size: once; d_call: TRBD1; v_call: TRBV4-2; cdr3_aa: CASSPRDRYSNQPQHF; cdr3_nt: TGTGCCAGCAGCCCCCGGGACAGGTATAGCAATCAGCCCCAGCATTTT
j_call: TRBJ2-7; clone_size: NA; d_call: TRBD1; v_call: TRBV11-2; cdr3_aa: CASSLNRGDEQYF; cdr3_nt: TGTGCCAGCAGCCTGAACAGGGGCGACGAGCAGTACTTC
j_call: TRBJ1-1; clone_size: NA; d_call: NA; v_call: TRBV2; cdr3_aa: CASSGTTNMNTEAFF; cdr3_nt: TGTGCCAGCAGTGGGACGACAAACATGAACACTGAAGCTTTCTTC
j_call: TRBJ2-3; clone_size: NA; d_call: TRBD2; v_call: TRBV5-1; cdr3_aa: CASSLDKLAGGPDTDTQYF; cdr3_nt: TGCGCCAGCAGCTTAGATAAACTAGCGGGAGGGCCTGACACAGATACGCAGTATTTT
j_call: TRBJ2-2; clone_size: NA; d_call: NA; v_call: TRBV6-5; cdr3_aa: CASSYVAGGPGELFF; cdr3_nt: TGTGCCAGCAGTTACGTCGCCGGGGGCCCCGGGGAGCTGTTTTTT
j_call: TRBJ1-1; clone_size: few; d_call: NA; v_call: TRBV5-1; cdr3_aa: CASSSQGTEAFF; cdr3_nt: TGCGCCAGCAGCTCACAAGGAACTGAAGCTTTCTTT
j_call: TRBJ2-2; clone_size: NA; d_call: NA; v_call: TRBV7-8; cdr3_aa: CASREAGELFF; cdr3_nt: TGTGCCAGCAGAGAGGCCGGGGAGCTGTTTTTT
j_call: TRBJ1-4; clone_size: NA; d_call: NA; v_call: TRBV6-5; cdr3_aa: CASSYYEDGEKLFF; cdr3_nt: TGTGCCAGCAGTTACTACGAGGACGGTGAAAAACTGTTTTTT
j_call: TRBJ2-1; clone_size: NA; d_call: NA; v_call: TRBV5-6; cdr3_aa: CASSMSSYEQFF; cdr3_nt: TGTGCCAGCAGCATGTCTAGCTATGAGCAGTTCTTC
j_call: TRBJ2-1; clone_size: NA; d_call: TRBD2; v_call: TRBV14; cdr3_aa: CASSLGGAPMNEQFF; cdr3_nt: TGTGCCAGCAGCCTCGGGGGGGCGCCGATGAATGAGCAGTTCTTC
j_call: TRBJ2-7; clone_size: NA; d_call: NA; v_call: TRBV28; cdr3_aa: CASSFDRMTDSSYEQYF; cdr3_nt: TGTGCCAGCAGTTTTGACCGAATGACAGACAGCTCCTACGAGCAGTACTTC
j_call: TRBJ1-2; clone_size: NA; d_call: NA; v_call: TRBV9; cdr3_aa: CASSPAPTEAYGYTF; cdr3_nt: TGTGCCAGCAGCCCCGCACCCACAGAAGCCTATGGCTACACCTTC
j_call: TRBJ2-1; clone_size: NA; d_call: TRBD2; v_call: TRBV11-1; cdr3_aa: CASSLQPSGIGTYNEQFF; cdr3_nt: TGTGCCAGCAGCTTACAACCTAGCGGGATAGGCACCTACAATGAGCAGTTCTTC
j_call: TRBJ2-1; clone_size: NA; d_call: TRBD1; v_call: TRBV27; cdr3_aa: CASILGQGSRNEQFF; cdr3_nt: TGTGCCAGCATCCTGGGACAGGGAAGTCGCAATGAGCAGTTCTTC
j_call: TRBJ1-5; clone_size: once; d_call: NA; v_call: TRBV6-1; cdr3_aa: CASSGRGPMNQPQHF; cdr3_nt: TGTGCCAGCAGTGGCAGAGGACCGATGAATCAGCCCCAGCATTTT
j_call: TRBJ2-7; clone_size: NA; d_call: NA; v_call: TRBV28; cdr3_aa: CASKDARGPNEQYF; cdr3_nt: TGTGCCAGCAAAGACGCGAGGGGACCCAACGAGCAGTACTTC
j_call: TRBJ1-1; clone_size: NA; d_call: NA; v_call: TRBV25-1; cdr3_aa: CASRGELNTEAFF; cdr3_nt: TGTGCCAGCAGGGGGGAATTGAACACTGAAGCTTTCTTT
j_call: TRBJ2-7; clone_size: NA; d_call: NA; v_call: TRBV5-1; cdr3_aa: CASSLIRGVYEQYF; cdr3_nt: TGCGCCAGCAGCTTGATCAGGGGAGTCTACGAGCAGTACTTC
j_call: TRBJ1-1; clone_size: once; d_call: TRBD1; v_call: TRBV13; cdr3_aa: CASSTETGPAEAFF; cdr3_nt: TGTGCCAGCAGCACGGAGACAGGGCCCGCTGAAGCTTTCTTT
j_call: TRBJ2-5; clone_size: NA; d_call: NA; v_call: TRBV18; cdr3_aa: CASSPAGATQETQYF; cdr3_nt: TGTGCCAGCTCACCGGCGGGGGCGACCCAAGAGACCCAGTACTTC
j_call: TRBJ2-7; clone_size: NA; d_call: TRBD1; v_call: TRBV7-7; cdr3_aa: CASSHGTGSYEQYF; cdr3_nt: TGTGCCAGCAGCCACGGGACAGGGAGCTACGAGCAGTACTTC
j_call: TRBJ2-3; clone_size: NA; d_call: NA; v_call: TRBV19; cdr3_aa: CASSMRAGTSTDTQYF; cdr3_nt: TGTGCCAGTAGTATGCGGGCCGGGACTAGCACAGATACGCAGTATTTT
j_call: TRBJ2-2; clone_size: NA; d_call: NA; v_call: TRBV5-4; cdr3_aa: CASSSGGGYTGELFF; cdr3_nt: TGTGCCAGCAGCTCCGGGGGCGGATACACCGGGGAGCTGTTTTTT
j_call: TRBJ1-1; clone_size: NA; d_call: TRBD1; v_call: TRBV5-1; cdr3_aa: CASSSGDREDTEAFF; cdr3_nt: TGCGCCAGCAGCTCCGGGGACAGGGAGGACACTGAAGCTTTCTTT
j_call: TRBJ2-3; clone_size: NA; d_call: TRBD2; v_call: TRBV7-6; cdr3_aa: CASSMLTSGSTDTQYF; cdr3_nt: TGTGCCAGCAGCATGCTTACTAGCGGGTCCACAGATACGCAGTATTTT
j_call: TRBJ1-4; clone_size: NA; d_call: NA; v_call: TRBV4-3; cdr3_aa: CASSQSVGGEKLFF; cdr3_nt: TGCGCCAGCAGTCAAAGCGTGGGCGGTGAAAAACTGTTTTTT
j_call: TRBJ2-3; clone_size: NA; d_call: NA; v_call: TRBV6-6; cdr3_aa: CASSQQGNTDTQYF; cdr3_nt: TGTGCCAGCAGTCAACAGGGTAACACAGATACGCAGTATTTT
j_call: TRBJ1-5; clone_size: once; d_call: NA; v_call: TRBV6-5; cdr3_aa: CASSYGRTGVFGPQHF; cdr3_nt: TGTGCCAGCAGTTACGGCCGGACGGGCGTGTTTGGGCCCCAGCATTTT
j_call: TRBJ2-1; clone_size: NA; d_call: TRBD1; v_call: TRBV14; cdr3_aa: CASSQGHRGNEQFF; cdr3_nt: TGTGCCAGCAGCCAAGGGCACAGGGGCAATGAGCAGTTCTTC
j_call: TRBJ2-1; clone_size: once; d_call: NA; v_call: TRBV27; cdr3_aa: CASSRNQDNEQFF; cdr3_nt: TGTGCCAGCAGTAGGAACCAGGACAATGAGCAGTTCTTC